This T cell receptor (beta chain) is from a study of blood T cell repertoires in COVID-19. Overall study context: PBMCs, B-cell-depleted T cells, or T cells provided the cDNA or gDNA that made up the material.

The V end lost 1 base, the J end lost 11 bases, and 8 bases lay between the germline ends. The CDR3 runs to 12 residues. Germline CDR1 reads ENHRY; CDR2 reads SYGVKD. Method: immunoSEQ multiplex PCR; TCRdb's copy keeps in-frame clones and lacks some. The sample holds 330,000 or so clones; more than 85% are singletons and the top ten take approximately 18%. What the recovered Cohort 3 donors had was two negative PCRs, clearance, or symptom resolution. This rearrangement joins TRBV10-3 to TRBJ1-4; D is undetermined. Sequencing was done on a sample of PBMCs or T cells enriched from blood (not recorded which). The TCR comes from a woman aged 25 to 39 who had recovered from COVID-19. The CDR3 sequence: CAISEWGGKLFF. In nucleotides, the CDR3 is TGTGCCATCAGTGAGTGGGGAGGGAAACTGTTTTTT.